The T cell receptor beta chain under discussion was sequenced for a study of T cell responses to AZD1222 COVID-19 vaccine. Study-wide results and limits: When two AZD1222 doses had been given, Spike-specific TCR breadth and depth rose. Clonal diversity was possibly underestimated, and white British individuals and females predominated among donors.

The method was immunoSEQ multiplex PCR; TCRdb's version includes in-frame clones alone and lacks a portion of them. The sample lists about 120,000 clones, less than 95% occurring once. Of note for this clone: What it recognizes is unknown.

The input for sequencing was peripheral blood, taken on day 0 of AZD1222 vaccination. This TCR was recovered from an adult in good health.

This chain's CDR3 is CASSFEVTGGNTIYF. CDR3 coding DNA: TGTGCCAGCAGCTTCGAGGTAACAGGAGGAAACACCATATATTTT. The chain couples TRBV5-6 to TRBJ1-3; D may be TRBD1 (5 bases). CDR1 is SGHDT and CDR2 is YYEEEE in the germline V gene. V lost 2 bases and J 4 bases, leaving 13 bases between the germline ends. The CDR3 spans 15 residues.